The 30 T cell receptor beta chains reported below all come from one sample, sequenced in a study of spatial heterogeneity in lung cancer. Via MiXCR, TCRdb re-called the 5' RACE reads, giving one row per CDR3 protein. The table includes over 95,000 distinct CDR3 sequences, approximately 10% detected once. Specified time point: blood at routine non-recurrence follow-up after resection. The material was PBMCs, obtained at follow-up. The receptors were gathered from a female donor with early-stage non-small cell lung cancer.

This clonotype was observed a few times. The chain uses TRBV6-2 or TRBV6-3 and TRBJ2-5; D gene ambiguous. V lost 7 bases to trimming and J lost 12 bases, with 9 bases between them. The CDR3 has 9 amino acids. CDR1 is MNHEY and CDR2 is SVGEGT in the germline V gene. DNA for the CDR3: TGTGCCAGCAAGGCTTGCAAGTACTTC. Residues: CASKACKYF.

This chain uses TRBV12-3 or TRBV12-4 with TRBJ2-1; 11 bases agree with TRBD2. The CDR3 sequence is 14 residues long. With V trimmed by 10 bases and J by 10 bases, 12 bases remained unmatched. The DNA for the CDR3 is TGTGCCACGCAACTAGCGGGGGAACTTCGGGAGCAGTTCTTC. Translating it yields CATQLAGELREQFF.

The V and J genes are TRBV20-1 and TRBJ1-4; D is ambiguous. This CDR3 has 14 amino acids. V dropped 6 bases and J dropped 6 bases, with 17 bases sitting between them. CDR1 and CDR2 from the germline V gene are DFQATT and SNEGSKA (reference sequence). The CDR3 loop reads CSAPLRTKDEKLFF. CDR3 nucleotide sequence: TGCAGTGCCCCACTCCGGACGAAGGATGAAAAACTGTTTTTT.

This clonotype was counted between two and nine times. The chain recombines TRBV4-1 with TRBJ1-2, with TRBD1 matching 8 bases. The CDR3 totals 15 residues. The junction had 8 bases not matched to a gene; V was cut back by 3 bases and J by 5 bases. The germline CDR1 and CDR2 sequences are MGHRA and YSYEKL. CDR3 in amino acids: CASSHVDRAKYGYTF. The DNA for the CDR3 is TGCGCCAGCAGCCACGTGGACAGGGCGAAATATGGCTACACCTTC.

This clonotype came up a few times. This chain joins TRBV19 and TRBJ2-1; 7 bases agree with TRBD2. CDR1 LNHDA and CDR2 SQIVND come from the germline V gene (reference sequence). J lost 8 bases, V lost 6 bases, and 16 bases had no gene match. CDR3 length: 16 amino acids. The DNA for the CDR3 is TGTGCCAGTAGACAGACTAGCATTTCTCCCCCCGATGAGCAGTTCTTC. It yields the protein CASRQTSISPPDEQFF.

This clonotype was recorded at least ten times. The chain combines TRBV6-6 with TRBJ1-2, with D uncertain. Per germline, CDR1 MNHNY and CDR2 SVGAGI (reference sequence). V dropped 2 bases and J dropped 7 bases, with 11 bases sitting between them. This CDR3 has 13 amino acids. The CDR3 loop is CASSYPAEGGYTF. As DNA, the CDR3 is TGTGCCAGCAGTTACCCAGCGGAGGGTGGCTACACCTTC.

This clonotype was detected ten times or more. The rearrangement links TRBV29-1 to TRBJ2-5; D gene uncertain. Germline V gene data show CDR1 as SQVTM and CDR2 as ANQGSEA. The length of the CDR3 is 11 residues. V dropped 6 bases and J dropped 5 bases, with 10 bases sitting between them. The CDR3 nucleotides read TGCAGCGTGGGTGGTTCGGAGACCCAGTACTTC. The encoded protein is CSVGGSETQYF.

This clonotype was counted at least ten times. V and J are TRBV18 and TRBJ2-3, with 8 bases identical to TRBD1. The CDR3 covers 16 residues. The J segment lost 4 bases and the V segment lost 4 bases, leaving 10 bases of the junction unmatched. Per germline, CDR1 KGHSH and CDR2 LQKENI. The CDR3: CASSQFGQGPADTQYF. As DNA, the CDR3 is TGTGCCAGCTCACAGTTCGGACAGGGTCCGGCAGATACGCAGTATTTT.

This clonotype has a count of ten or more. The rearrangement joins TRBV12-3 or TRBV12-4 to TRBJ1-1, with D perhaps matching TRBD1 (5 bases). Trimming stripped 4 bases from V and 1 base from J, with 10 bases between. This CDR3 contains 14 residues. Written as DNA, the CDR3 is TGTGCCAGCAGTTGGGGGGGTCAGAACACTGAAGCTTTCTTT. This gives the protein CASSWGGQNTEAFF.

The chain carries TRBV30 and TRBJ1-1, with no clear D. Trimming pared 2 bases from V and 6 bases from J, leaving 7 bases between. This CDR3 spans 11 amino acids. CDR1 is GTSNPN, CDR2 SVGIG, per germline (reference sequence). The DNA for the CDR3 is TGTGCCTGGAGTCCAGAGGCTGAAGCTTTCTTT. As protein: CAWSPEAEAFF.

J is TRBJ2-5 and V is TRBV18; D gene uncertain. The germline CDR1 and CDR2 sequences are KGHSH and LQKENI. Trimming removed 4 bases from V and 2 bases from J, with 14 bases in between. The CDR3 spans 15 residues. The CDR3 coding sequence is TGTGCCAGCTCACTCCAAGGTCAGAAACAAGAGACCCAGTACTTC. Protein: CASSLQGQKQETQYF.

This clonotype has more than one count but fewer than ten. The rearrangement links TRBV2 to TRBJ1-5; 10 bases map to TRBD1. Germline CDR1 and CDR2: SNHLY and FYNNEI. The CDR3 runs to 15 residues. Losses at the gene ends were 4 bases for V and 7 bases for J; bases not matched to a gene: 7. The CDR3 protein is CASSVGTGAGQPQHF. The CDR3 nucleotides read TGTGCCAGCAGTGTAGGGACAGGGGCGGGCCAGCCCCAGCATTTT.

V gene TRBV29-1 combines with J gene TRBJ2-1; D perhaps matches TRBD2 (5 bases). The CDR3 is 13 amino acids. Germline values: CDR1 SQVTM, CDR2 ANQGSEA. Trimming removed 3 bases at V and 5 bases at J, with 11 bases between. The CDR3 is CSVDFGNDNEQFF. CDR3 DNA sequence: TGCAGCGTTGACTTCGGGAACGACAATGAGCAGTTCTTC.

The chain joins TRBV7-9 to TRBJ2-6; 8 positions match TRBD1. This CDR3 is built from 16 residues. J was trimmed by 0 bases and V by 11 bases; bases with no gene match: 9. Germline CDR1 SEHNR, CDR2 FQNEAQ (reference sequence). The CDR3 nucleotides are TGTGCCGGAGCCGACAGGGGTAGCTCTGGGGCCAACGTCCTGACTTTC. It yields the protein CAGADRGSSGANVLTF.

The sample holds many counts of this clonotype. This chain links TRBV19 with TRBJ2-1; 7 nucleotides agree with TRBD2. Trimming cost V 5 bases and J 8 bases; bases outside gene matches: 18. This CDR3 has 17 amino acids. Per germline, CDR1 LNHDA and CDR2 SQIVND (reference sequence). DNA of the CDR3: TGTGCCAGTAGTGCCAGTCCAGCGGGACCGCGGGTTGATGAGCAGTTCTTC. Its protein is CASSASPAGPRVDEQFF. The whole variable domain, filled in from reference TRBV19 and TRBJ2-1, reads DGGITQSPKYLFRKEGQNVTLSCEQNLNHDAMYWYRQDPGQGLRLIYYSQIVNDFQKGDIAEGYSVSREKKESFPLTVTSAQKNPTAFYLCASSASPAGPRVDEQFFGPGTRLTVL.

CDR3 in amino acids: CASSFLLAGVPGELFF. DNA for the CDR3: TGTGCCAGTAGTTTTCTACTAGCGGGAGTACCCGGGGAGCTGTTTTTT. This chain connects TRBV19 to TRBJ2-2; 11 bases are shared with TRBD2. CDR1 is LNHDA, CDR2 SQIVND, per germline (reference sequence). The CDR3 spans 16 residues. Trimming cost V 5 bases and J 6 bases; bases outside gene matches: 8.

This clonotype was counted a few times. This chain joins TRBV5-1 and TRBJ1-1; no reliable D call. This CDR3 has 14 residues. In germline, CDR1 is SGHRS, CDR2 YFSETQ. V shed 5 bases and J shed 2 bases, with 13 bases lying between them. The CDR3 loop reads CASSKEQTNTEAFF. Here the CDR3 DNA reads TGCGCCAGCAGTAAGGAACAGACAAACACTGAAGCTTTCTTT.

The rearrangement joins TRBV3-1 to TRBJ2-5; D is undetermined. The ends were cut back, 8 bases at V and 0 bases at J, with 7 bases in the middle. The CDR3 runs to 12 residues. Germline assignment: CDR1 LGHDT and CDR2 YNNKEL (reference sequence). The chain's CDR3 is CASGYNQETQYF. The CDR3, as DNA: TGTGCCAGCGGATACAACCAAGAGACCCAGTACTTC.

As DNA, the CDR3 is TGTGCCAGTAGTACACCCCTTTCAGTGAACACCCGATATGGCTACACCTTC. Its protein is CASSTPLSVNTRYGYTF. The gene calls are TRBV19 and TRBJ1-2; D gene uncertain. Trimming took 4 bases from V and 5 from J, leaving 23 bases between them. CDR3 length: 17 amino acids. Germline V gene data show CDR1 as LNHDA and CDR2 as SQIVND (reference sequence).

V and J are TRBV7-2 and TRBJ2-3; 8 bases map to TRBD2. Unmatched junction bases numbered 13, after V lost 5 bases and J lost 6 bases. This CDR3 comprises 16 residues. From germline, CDR1 is SGHTA and CDR2 FQGNSA. The chain's CDR3 is CASSPRGSGISDTQYF. DNA of the CDR3: TGTGCCAGCAGCCCCCGGGGTAGCGGGATCTCGGATACGCAGTATTTT.

The chain couples TRBV18 to TRBJ2-1; 14 positions agree with TRBD2. V lost 3 bases and J lost 6; bases outside the gene matches: 10. Germline-derived CDR1 and CDR2 are KGHSH and LQKENI. The CDR3 consists of 18 residues. The CDR3 sequence is CASSPLRTSGRIFNEQFF. The CDR3, as DNA: TGTGCCAGCTCACCGCTTCGGACTAGCGGGAGGATTTTCAATGAGCAGTTCTTC.

The J gene is TRBJ2-7, the V gene TRBV5-1; TRBD2 matches at 10 bases. Per the germline V gene, CDR1 is SGHRS and CDR2 is YFSETQ. V was pared by 4 bases and J by 4 bases, with 5 bases of the junction left unmatched. CDR3 length equals 14 residues. CDR3 in DNA: TGCGCCAGCAGCCTAGCGGGAGTAGAGTACGAGCAGTACTTC. It codes for CASSLAGVEYEQYF.

This clonotype has just a few counts. The chain links TRBV11-2 to TRBJ1-1; D call uncertain. CDR1 and CDR2 (germline): SGHAT, FQNNGV. The CDR3 spans 14 residues. V lost 5 bases and J 4 bases, leaving 14 bases between the germline ends. CDR3 sequence: CASSDRARGTEAFF. The CDR3 nucleotides read TGTGCCAGCAGCGACCGGGCCCGTGGCACTGAAGCTTTCTTT.

This chain uses TRBV2 with TRBJ2-1; unclear D gene. Between the trimmed V and J ends, which lost 6 bases and 0 bases, there was a span of 6 bases. The CDR3 runs to 13 residues. CDR1 SNHLY and CDR2 FYNNEI come from the germline V gene. The CDR3 protein is CASRRSSYNEQFF. The CDR3 DNA sequence: TGTGCCAGCAGGAGGAGCTCCTACAATGAGCAGTTCTTC.

The table lists this clonotype with a few counts. V gene TRBV2 combines with J gene TRBJ2-3; TRBD2 agrees at 13 bases. Trimming at V came to 6 bases and at J to 9 bases, leaving 6 bases not matched to a gene. Looked up from germline, CDR1 is SNHLY and CDR2 is FYNNEI. The CDR3 is made up of 14 amino acids. CDR3 DNA: TGTGCCAGCAGGCCGGGACTAGCGGGGACCACGCAGTATTTT. Protein product: CASRPGLAGTTQYF.

This clonotype has a handful of counts. The V gene is TRBV5-1, the J gene TRBJ2-1, with TRBD2 identical over 12 bases. The germline V gene has CDR1 SGHRS and CDR2 YFSETQ. CDR3 length: 15 amino acids. V dropped 5 bases and J dropped 6; count of bases not matched to a gene: 6. CDR3 loop: CASRPGLAGTNEQFF. The CDR3 bases are TGCGCCAGCAGGCCTGGACTAGCGGGGACCAATGAGCAGTTCTTC.

This chain uses TRBV24-1 with TRBJ2-1; D is perhaps TRBD2 (6 bases). The CDR3 loop spans 11 amino acids. The germline gives CDR1 KGHDR, CDR2 SFDVKD. V lost 5 bases, J lost 9 bases, and 7 bases lay in between. CDR3 sequence reads: CATSVRGEQFF. The CDR3 coding sequence is TGTGCCACCAGTGTGCGGGGTGAGCAGTTCTTC.

In its sample, this clonotype was seen many times. The chain recombines TRBV29-1 with TRBJ1-2; D may be TRBD1 (6 bases). CDR1 and CDR2 (germline): SQVTM, ANQGSEA. V was shortened by 4 bases and J by 1 base, with 10 bases between the two germline ends. CDR3 size: 13 residues. DNA of the CDR3: TGCAGCGTTGGGACAGTCCTTAACTATGGCTACACCTTC. This gives the protein CSVGTVLNYGYTF.

This clonotype is a singleton in its sample. The chain carries TRBV18 and TRBJ2-7, with unresolved D. Per the germline V gene, CDR1 is KGHSH and CDR2 is LQKENI. Trimming took off 2 bases at V and 2 bases at J, with 10 bases between the two ends. This CDR3 spans 14 amino acids. CDR3 loop: CASSPGWSAYEQYF. CDR3 coding DNA: TGTGCCAGCTCACCAGGTTGGTCTGCCTACGAGCAGTACTTC.

The chain employs TRBV20-1 and TRBJ2-1, with D maybe TRBD2 (6 bases). CDR1 DFQATT and CDR2 SNEGSKA come from the germline V gene (reference sequence). The CDR3 contains 14 residues. Trimming pared 3 bases from V and 1 base from J, leaving 10 bases between. The CDR3 coding sequence is TGCAGTGCTAGCGGAGGGGATTCCTACAATGAGCAGTTCTTC. As protein: CSASGGDSYNEQFF.